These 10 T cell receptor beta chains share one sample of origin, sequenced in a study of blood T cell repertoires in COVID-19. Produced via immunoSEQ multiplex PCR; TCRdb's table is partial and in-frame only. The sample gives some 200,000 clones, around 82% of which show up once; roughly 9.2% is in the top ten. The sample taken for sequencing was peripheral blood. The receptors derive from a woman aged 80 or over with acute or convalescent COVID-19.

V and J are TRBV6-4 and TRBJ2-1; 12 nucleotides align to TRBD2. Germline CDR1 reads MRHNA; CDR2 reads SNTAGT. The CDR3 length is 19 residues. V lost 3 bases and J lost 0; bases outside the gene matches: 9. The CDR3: CASSEGGLAGSSSYNEQFF. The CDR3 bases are TGTGCCAGCAGTGAGGGAGGACTAGCGGGGTCGAGCTCCTACAATGAGCAGTTCTTC.

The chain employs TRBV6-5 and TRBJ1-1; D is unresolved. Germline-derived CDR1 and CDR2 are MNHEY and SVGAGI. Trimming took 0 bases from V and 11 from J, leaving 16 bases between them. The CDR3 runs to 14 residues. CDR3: CASSYSTAGSGAFF. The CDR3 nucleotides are TGTGCCAGCAGTTACTCGACTGCGGGCAGTGGGGCTTTCTTT.

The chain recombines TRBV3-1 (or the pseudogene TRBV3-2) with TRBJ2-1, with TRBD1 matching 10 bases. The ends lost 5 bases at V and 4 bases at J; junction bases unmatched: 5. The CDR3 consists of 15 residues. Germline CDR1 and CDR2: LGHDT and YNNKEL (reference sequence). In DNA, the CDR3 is TGTGCCAGCAGCGCCGGGACAGGGGCGTACAATGAGCAGTTCTTC. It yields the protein CASSAGTGAYNEQFF.

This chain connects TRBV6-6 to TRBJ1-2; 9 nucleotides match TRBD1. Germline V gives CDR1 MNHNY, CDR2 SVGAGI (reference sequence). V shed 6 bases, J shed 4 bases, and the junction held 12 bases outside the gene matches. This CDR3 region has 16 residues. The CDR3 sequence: CASSRNRGHLPYGYTF. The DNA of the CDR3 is TGTGCCAGCAGCCGAAACAGGGGGCATCTGCCCTATGGCTACACCTTC.

The chain's CDR3 is CASSLRRYAYEQYF. CDR3 sequence (DNA): TGTGCCAGCTCACTCCGGCGGTATGCCTACGAGCAGTACTTC. This chain links TRBV18 with TRBJ2-7, with no clear D. This CDR3 is 14 amino acids long. The V end lost 4 bases, the J end lost 2 bases, and 12 bases lay between the germline ends. The germline V gene encodes CDR1 KGHSH and CDR2 LQKENI.

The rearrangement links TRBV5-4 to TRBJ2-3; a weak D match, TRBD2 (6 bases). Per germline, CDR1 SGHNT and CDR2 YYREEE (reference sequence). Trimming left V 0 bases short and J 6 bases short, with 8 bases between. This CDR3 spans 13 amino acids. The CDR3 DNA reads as TGTGCCAGCAGCTTGGGGGGGGAGGATACGCAGTATTTT. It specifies CASSLGGEDTQYF.

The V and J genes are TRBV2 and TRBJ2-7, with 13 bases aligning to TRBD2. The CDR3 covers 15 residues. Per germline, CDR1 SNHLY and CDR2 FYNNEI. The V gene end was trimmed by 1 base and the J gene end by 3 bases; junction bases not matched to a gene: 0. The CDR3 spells CASSEGTSGGYEQYF. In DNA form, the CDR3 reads TGTGCCAGCAGTGAAGGGACTAGCGGGGGCTACGAGCAGTACTTC.

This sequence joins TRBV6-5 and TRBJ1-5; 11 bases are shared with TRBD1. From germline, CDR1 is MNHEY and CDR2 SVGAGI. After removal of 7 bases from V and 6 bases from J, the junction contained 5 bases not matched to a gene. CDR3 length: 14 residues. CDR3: CASITGTGGQPQHF. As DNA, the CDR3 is TGTGCCAGCATTACCGGGACAGGGGGTCAGCCCCAGCATTTT.

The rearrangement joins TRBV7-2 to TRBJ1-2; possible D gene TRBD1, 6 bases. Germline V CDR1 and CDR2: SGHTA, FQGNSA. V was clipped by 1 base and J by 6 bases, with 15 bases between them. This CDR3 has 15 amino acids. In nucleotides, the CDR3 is TGTGCCAGCAGCTTAGAACCAGGGGATCTCGATGGCTACACCTTC. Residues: CASSLEPGDLDGYTF.

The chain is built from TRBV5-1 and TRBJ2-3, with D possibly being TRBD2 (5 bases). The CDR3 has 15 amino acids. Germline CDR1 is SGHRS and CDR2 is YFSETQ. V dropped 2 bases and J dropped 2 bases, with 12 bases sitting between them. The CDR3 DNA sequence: TGCGCCAGCAGCTTCGAGCGGAGGTACACAGATACGCAGTATTTT. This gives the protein CASSFERRYTDTQYF. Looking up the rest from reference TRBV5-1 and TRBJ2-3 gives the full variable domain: KAGVTQTPRYLIKTRGQQVTLSCSPISGHRSVSWYQQTPGQGLQFLFEYFSETQRNKGNFPGRFSGRQFSNSRSEMNVSTLELGDSALYLCASSFERRYTDTQYFGPGTRLTVL.